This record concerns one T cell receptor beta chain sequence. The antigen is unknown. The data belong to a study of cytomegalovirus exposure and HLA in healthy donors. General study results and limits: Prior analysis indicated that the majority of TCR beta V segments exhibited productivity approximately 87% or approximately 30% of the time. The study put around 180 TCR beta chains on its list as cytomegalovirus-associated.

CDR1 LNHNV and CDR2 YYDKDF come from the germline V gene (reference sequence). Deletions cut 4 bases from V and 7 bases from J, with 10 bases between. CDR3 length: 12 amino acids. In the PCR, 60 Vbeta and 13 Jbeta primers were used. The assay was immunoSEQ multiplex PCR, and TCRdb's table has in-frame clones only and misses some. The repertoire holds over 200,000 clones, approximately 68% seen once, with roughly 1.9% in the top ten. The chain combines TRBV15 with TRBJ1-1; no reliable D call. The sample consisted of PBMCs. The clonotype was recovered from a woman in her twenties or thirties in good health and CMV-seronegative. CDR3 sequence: CATSTRTGEAFF. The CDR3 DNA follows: TGTGCCACCAGCACTAGGACTGGTGAAGCTTTCTTT. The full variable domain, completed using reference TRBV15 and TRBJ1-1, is DAMVIQNPRYQVTQFGKPVTLSCSQTLNHNVMYWYQQKSSQAPKLLFHYYDKDFNNEADTPDNFQSRRPNTSFCFLDIRSPGLGDTAMYLCATSTRTGEAFFGQGTRLTVV.